This TCR beta chain was sequenced for a study of T-cell memory formation after mild COVID-19. 5'RACE primed at constant segments yielded TCR alpha and TCR beta cDNA libraries bearing sample barcodes and UMIs. In TCRdb, the 5' RACE reads were re-called with MiXCR into one record per CDR3 protein. The sample lists just over 350,000 distinct CDR3 sequences, 13% to 15% occurring once. Between the trimmed V and J ends, which lost 3 bases and 7 bases, there was a span of 6 bases. This CDR3 is built from 11 residues. Sample: PBMCs or a T cell subset sorted from them (not recorded which). The chain carries TRBV12-3 or TRBV12-4 and TRBJ1-1; D is uncertain. The receptor comes from a man aged 18 to 30 who had mild COVID-19 (a few samples of this study predate the infection). Cell type and time point are not known. The CDR3 DNA follows: TGTGCCAGCAGTTTCGACTATGAAGCTTTCTTT. It encodes CASSFDYEAFF.